This TCR beta chain came from a study of T cell repertoires in aging, cancer and after chemotherapy. Peripheral blood genomic DNA, not sorted cells or RNA, was the template. Germline assignment: CDR1 SGHAT and CDR2 FQNNGV. CDR3 size: 16 residues. The V end lost 2 bases, the J end lost 0 bases, and 10 bases lay between the germline ends. A mixed TRB-A/B primer pool amplified rearranged TRB by multiplex touch-down PCR. TCRdb reprocessed the multiplex PCR reads via MiXCR and lists one record per CDR3 protein. Here the sample spans about 3,100 distinct CDR3 sequences, 30% being singletons. This clonotype ranks as medium-sized.

The clonotype originates from a human donor in good health. This chain links TRBV11-2 with TRBJ2-2; D remains ambiguous. Sequencing was performed on blood. CDR3 protein: CASSLFSGSNTGELFF. For the CDR3, the DNA is TGTGCCAGCAGCTTATTCTCCGGATCGAACACCGGGGAGCTGTTTTTT.